These 6 T cell receptor beta chains were sequenced from one sample in a study of T cell changes during pregnancy in multiple sclerosis. Method: immunoSEQ multiplex PCR; TCRdb's copy keeps in-frame clones and lacks some. The repertoire holds under 40,000 clones, with around nine tenths as singletons. The sample here was CD4+ T cells from peripheral blood mononuclear cells, taken in the second trimester of pregnancy. The receptors here all came from a female donor with multiple sclerosis, enrolled in a pregnancy study.

The chain uses TRBV7-3 and TRBJ1-5, with TRBD1 as a possible D gene (5 bases). V lost 4 bases to trimming and J lost 2 bases, with 18 bases between them. The germline gives CDR1 SGHTA, CDR2 FQGTGA. This CDR3 comprises 17 residues. CDR3: CASSSYPGRVGNQPQHF. The CDR3 coding sequence is TGTGCCAGCAGCTCCTACCCGGGCAGGGTGGGCAATCAGCCCCAGCATTTT.

V usage is TRBV30 and J usage is TRBJ1-5; D call uncertain. Germline CDR1 GTSNPN, CDR2 SVGIG (reference sequence). CDR3 length: 16 amino acids. Trimming removed 0 bases at V and 6 bases at J, with 18 bases between. The CDR3 DNA is TGTGCCTGGAGTGTACTGGGCAGCGGAGGAGGTCAGCCCCAGCATTTT. This sequence encodes CAWSVLGSGGGQPQHF. Variable domain in full (rest from reference TRBV30 and TRBJ1-5): SQTIHQWPATLVQPVGSPLSLECTVEGTSNPNLYWYRQAAGRGLQLLFYSVGIGQISSEVPQNLSASRPQDRQFILSSKKLLLSDSGFYLCAWSVLGSGGGQPQHFGDGTRLSIL.

The genes are TRBV7-6 and TRBJ1-2; D is uncertain. The CDR3 totals 16 residues. Deletions cut 0 bases from V and 0 bases from J, with 11 bases between. Germline values: CDR1 SGHVS, CDR2 FNYEAQ. The DNA of the CDR3 is TGTGCCAGCAGCTTAGCTCCGAGTACTTCTAACTATGGCTACACCTTC. The encoded protein is CASSLAPSTSNYGYTF. The full variable domain, completed using reference TRBV7-6 and TRBJ1-2, is GAGVSQSPRYKVTKRGQDVALRCDPISGHVSLYWYRQALGQGPEFLTYFNYEAQQDKSGLPNDRFSAERPEGSISTLTIQRTEQRDSAMYRCASSLAPSTSNYGYTFGSGTRLTVV.

V and J are TRBV9 and TRBJ2-3; D might be TRBD2 (5 bases). CDR3 size: 15 residues. Germline lookup yields CDR1 SGDLS and CDR2 YYNGEE. Deletions cut 5 bases from V and 0 bases from J, with 13 bases between. Here the CDR3 reads CASRSGTTSTDTQYF. CDR3 sequence (DNA): TGTGCCAGCAGGAGCGGAACCACTAGCACAGATACGCAGTATTTT.

This chain uses TRBV11-2 with TRBJ1-5, with unresolved D. The germline V gene has CDR1 SGHAT and CDR2 FQNNGV. This CDR3 contains 13 residues. V lost 2 bases, J lost 5 bases, and 7 bases lay in between. The CDR3, as DNA: TGTGCCAGCAGCTTACAGGCAGATCAGCCCCAGCATTTT. Protein: CASSLQADQPQHF.

This clone was recorded only once. The chain has TRBV5-1 and TRBJ2-3, with TRBD2 matching 10 bases. The CDR3 is made up of 16 amino acids. V lost 5 bases and J lost 3; bases outside the gene matches: 9. CDR1 is SGHRS and CDR2 is YFSETQ in the germline V gene. The CDR3 DNA sequence: TGCGCCAGCAGGCCCGGGACTAGCGAGTCAACAGATACGCAGTATTTT. Translation gives CASRPGTSESTDTQYF. Full variable domain (outside the CDR3, taken from reference TRBV5-1 and TRBJ2-3): KAGVTQTPRYLIKTRGQQVTLSCSPISGHRSVSWYQQTPGQGLQFLFEYFSETQRNKGNFPGRFSGRQFSNSRSEMNVSTLELGDSALYLCASRPGTSESTDTQYFGPGTRLTVL.